Listed below are T cell receptor beta chains from one sample, sequenced in a study of blood T cell repertoires in COVID-19. Method: immunoSEQ multiplex PCR; TCRdb's copy keeps in-frame clones and lacks some. The data contain 90,000 to 130,000 clones, approximately 82% of them singletons. The specimen was peripheral blood. Receptors were obtained from an elderly woman with acute or convalescent COVID-19. Each CDR3 is given with its conserved first and last residue. D genes are given only for firm matches. The size field is filled for only some rows; it gives once, few, many or a size class.

size: few
D: NA
J: TRBJ1-6
V: TRBV9
DNA: TGTACATTCCGAAAAGGGGGAATCGGGCCCCTCCACTTT
CDR3: CTFRKGGIGPLHF

size: NA
D: NA
J: TRBJ2-2
V: TRBV7-9
DNA: TGTGCCAGCAGCACGACTACGAACACCGGGGAGCTGTTTTTT
CDR3: CASSTTTNTGELFF

size: NA
D: NA
J: TRBJ2-3
V: TRBV6-5
DNA: TGTGCCAGCAGTTACTCTAGATTAGCCCGCACAGATACGCAGTATTTT
CDR3: CASSYSRLARTDTQYF

size: few
D: NA
J: TRBJ2-7
V: TRBV6-1
DNA: TGTGCCAGCAGTGAGACGGGGGAGCAGTACTTC
CDR3: CASSETGEQYF

size: NA
D: NA
J: TRBJ1-1
V: TRBV5-5
DNA: TGTGCCAGCAGCTTGGATAACAGGGAGGGCACTGAAGCTTTCTTT
CDR3: CASSLDNREGTEAFF

size: NA
D: TRBD2
J: TRBJ2-3
V: TRBV7-2
DNA: TGTGCCAGCAGCTTAGGGACTAGCGGGAGTCACGAGTATTTT
CDR3: CASSLGTSGSHEYF

size: few
D: NA
J: TRBJ2-7
V: TRBV6-6
DNA: TGTGCCAGCAGCCAACACAGGGATAACGAGCAGTACTTC
CDR3: CASSQHRDNEQYF

size: NA
D: NA
J: TRBJ1-2
V: TRBV4-3
DNA: TGCGCCAGCAGCCAAGAGCTAAGGGGTCTAGGGGGCTACACCTTC
CDR3: CASSQELRGLGGYTF

size: NA
D: TRBD2
J: TRBJ2-1
V: TRBV29-1
DNA: TGCAGCGCGACCGGGACTAGCGGCCAACAGGGCCATGTCAATGAGCAGTTCTTC
CDR3: CSATGTSGQQGHVNEQFF

size: NA
D: TRBD1
J: TRBJ1-2
V: TRBV30
DNA: TGTGCCTGGACAGGGGGCGCGAGGTATGGCTACACCTTC
CDR3: CAWTGGARYGYTF

size: NA
D: NA
J: TRBJ1-5
V: TRBV7-9
DNA: TGTGCCAGCAGCTTAGATACCGTCGGAGCGCCCCAGCATTTT
CDR3: CASSLDTVGAPQHF

size: NA
D: NA
J: TRBJ1-6
V: TRBV6-5
DNA: TGTGCCAGCAGTTACTCGACCCGCTCGGGGTCACCCCTCCACTTT
CDR3: CASSYSTRSGSPLHF

size: NA
D: TRBD1
J: TRBJ2-2
V: TRBV5-1
DNA: TGCGCCAGCAGACAGGGGGTTTCTAACACCGGGGAGCTGTTTTTT
CDR3: CASRQGVSNTGELFF

size: NA
D: NA
J: TRBJ2-3
V: TRBV18
DNA: TGTGCCAGCCGCGAGAACCTCGTTAGTGCGGGGAGGACAGATACGCAGTATTTT
CDR3: CASRENLVSAGRTDTQYF

size: few
D: TRBD1
J: TRBJ2-7
V: TRBV27
DNA: TGTGCCAGCAGTGTCGCGGGACAGGCCTCCTACGAGCAGTACTTC
CDR3: CASSVAGQASYEQYF

size: once
D: TRBD2
J: TRBJ2-1
V: TRBV3-1/TRBV3-2
DNA: TGTGCCAGCAGCCAGGGTGGGGCGGGAGCGTTGTCTGAGCAGTTCTTC
CDR3: CASSQGGAGALSEQFF

size: NA
D: TRBD1
J: TRBJ1-2
V: TRBV5-6
DNA: TGTGCCAGCAGCCTTAGACAGGGTGGCAGCGGCTACACCTTC
CDR3: CASSLRQGGSGYTF

size: NA
D: TRBD2
J: TRBJ2-5
V: TRBV5-4
DNA: TGTGCCAGCAGCCGCGGCTTGACTAGCTTACAAGAGACCCAGTACTTC
CDR3: CASSRGLTSLQETQYF

size: NA
D: TRBD1
J: TRBJ2-3
V: TRBV27
DNA: TGTGCCAGCAGTTTGGGACAGGGCTTTGTCACAGATACGCAGTATTTT
CDR3: CASSLGQGFVTDTQYF

size: NA
D: TRBD1
J: TRBJ1-4
V: TRBV9
DNA: TGTGCCAGCAGCCCCCCCACAGGGGACGAAAAACTGTTTTTT
CDR3: CASSPPTGDEKLFF

size: few
D: NA
J: TRBJ1-6
V: TRBV6-5
DNA: TGTGCCAGCAGTACACGGCTGAACGGGAGGTCACCCCTCCACTTT
CDR3: CASSTRLNGRSPLHF

size: NA
D: NA
J: TRBJ1-1
V: TRBV27
DNA: TGTGCCAGCAGTTGGACCGGTACTAGGAACACTGAAGCTTTCTTT
CDR3: CASSWTGTRNTEAFF

size: NA
D: NA
J: TRBJ1-1
V: TRBV14
DNA: TGTGCCAGCAGGAAGGGGTACACAATGAACACTGAAGCTTTCTTT
CDR3: CASRKGYTMNTEAFF

size: NA
D: NA
J: TRBJ1-1
V: TRBV18
DNA: TGTGCCGGAGGGACGGGTCCGAACACTGAAGCTTTCTTT
CDR3: CAGGTGPNTEAFF

size: NA
D: NA
J: TRBJ2-1
V: TRBV20-1
DNA: TGCAGTGTTGGCCACGGGTATGAGCAGTTCTTC
CDR3: CSVGHGYEQFF

size: few
D: NA
J: TRBJ1-4
V: TRBV3-1/TRBV3-2
DNA: TGTGCCAGCAGCCAAGCGGGGACAATCGCGACTGAAAAACTGTTTTTT
CDR3: CASSQAGTIATEKLFF

size: few
D: TRBD1
J: TRBJ2-3
V: TRBV29-1
DNA: TGCAGCGTCGAAGGACAGGGTAGCACAGATACGCAGTATTTT
CDR3: CSVEGQGSTDTQYF

size: NA
D: NA
J: TRBJ2-2
V: TRBV29-1
DNA: TGCAGCGTTGGGAGGGGCGTGGGCACCGGGGAGCTGTTTTTT
CDR3: CSVGRGVGTGELFF

size: NA
D: TRBD1
J: TRBJ2-5
V: TRBV2
DNA: TGTGCCAGCAGGCCCGGGACAGCACAAGAGACCCAGTACTTC
CDR3: CASRPGTAQETQYF

size: NA
D: NA
J: TRBJ2-7
V: TRBV7-2
DNA: TGTGCCAGCAGACGGGGGACAGTCTACGAGCAGTACTTC
CDR3: CASRRGTVYEQYF

size: NA
D: NA
J: TRBJ1-6
V: TRBV5-6
DNA: TGTGCCAGCAGCTTGGGCCAGTATAATTCACCCCTCCACTTT
CDR3: CASSLGQYNSPLHF

size: few
D: TRBD1
J: TRBJ2-3
V: TRBV5-1
DNA: TGCGCCAGCAGATCACAGGGGGTGCGGGATACGCAGTATTTT
CDR3: CASRSQGVRDTQYF